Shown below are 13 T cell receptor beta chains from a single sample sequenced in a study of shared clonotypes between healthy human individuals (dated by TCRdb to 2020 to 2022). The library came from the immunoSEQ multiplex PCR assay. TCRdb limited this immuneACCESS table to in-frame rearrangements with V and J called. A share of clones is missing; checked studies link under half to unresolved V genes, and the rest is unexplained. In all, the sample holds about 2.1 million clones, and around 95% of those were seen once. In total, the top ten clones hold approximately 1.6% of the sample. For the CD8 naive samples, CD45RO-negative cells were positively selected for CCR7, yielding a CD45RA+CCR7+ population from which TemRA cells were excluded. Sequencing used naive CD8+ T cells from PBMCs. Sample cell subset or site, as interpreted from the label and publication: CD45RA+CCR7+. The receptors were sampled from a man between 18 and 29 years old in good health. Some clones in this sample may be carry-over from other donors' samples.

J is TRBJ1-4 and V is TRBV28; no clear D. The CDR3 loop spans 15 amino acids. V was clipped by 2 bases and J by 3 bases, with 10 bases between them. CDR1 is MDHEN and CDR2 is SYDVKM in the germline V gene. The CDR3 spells CASSLAGSSNEKLFF. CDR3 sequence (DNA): TGTGCCAGCAGTTTAGCTGGTTCCTCTAATGAAAAACTGTTTTTT. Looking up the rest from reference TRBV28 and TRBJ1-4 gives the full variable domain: DVKVTQSSRYLVKRTGEKVFLECVQDMDHENMFWYRQDPGLGLRLIYFSYDVKMKEKGDIPEGYSVSREKKERFSLILESASTNQTSMYLCASSLAGSSNEKLFFGSGTQLSVL.

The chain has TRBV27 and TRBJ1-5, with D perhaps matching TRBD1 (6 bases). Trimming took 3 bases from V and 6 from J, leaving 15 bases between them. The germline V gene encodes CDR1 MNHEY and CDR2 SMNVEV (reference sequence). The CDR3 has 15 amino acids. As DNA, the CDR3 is TGTGCCAGCAGTTTGGGGGGGGGCTCAGTTCAGCCCCAGCATTTT. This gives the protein CASSLGGGSVQPQHF.

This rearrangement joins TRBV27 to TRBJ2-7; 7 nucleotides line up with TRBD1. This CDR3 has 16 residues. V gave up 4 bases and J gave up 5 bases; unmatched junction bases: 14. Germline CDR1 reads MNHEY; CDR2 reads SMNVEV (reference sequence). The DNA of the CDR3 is TGTGCCAGCAGTTCCATATCCCCCCAGGGGGAAAACGAGCAGTACTTC. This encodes CASSSISPQGENEQYF.

CDR3 sequence (DNA): TGTGCCAGCAGTTTACAAGGTCCAGTCTACGAGCAGTACTTC. It is translated as CASSLQGPVYEQYF. The chain employs TRBV27 and TRBJ2-7; D gene uncertain. There are 14 residues in the CDR3. V gave up 2 bases and J gave up 3 bases, with 11 bases separating them. Germline V gene lookup returns CDR1 MNHEY and CDR2 SMNVEV (reference sequence).

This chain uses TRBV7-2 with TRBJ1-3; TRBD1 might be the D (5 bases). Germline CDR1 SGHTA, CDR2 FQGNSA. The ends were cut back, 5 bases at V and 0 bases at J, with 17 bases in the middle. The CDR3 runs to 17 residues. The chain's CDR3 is CASSLGADESSGNTIYF. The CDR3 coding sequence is TGTGCCAGCAGCCTAGGGGCGGATGAGAGCTCTGGAAACACCATATATTTT.

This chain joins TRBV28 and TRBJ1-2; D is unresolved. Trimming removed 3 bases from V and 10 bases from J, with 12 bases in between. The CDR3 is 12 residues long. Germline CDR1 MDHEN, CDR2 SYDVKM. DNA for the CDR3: TGTGCCAGCAGTTTCCCCAGCCCCGACTACACCTTC. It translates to CASSFPSPDYTF.

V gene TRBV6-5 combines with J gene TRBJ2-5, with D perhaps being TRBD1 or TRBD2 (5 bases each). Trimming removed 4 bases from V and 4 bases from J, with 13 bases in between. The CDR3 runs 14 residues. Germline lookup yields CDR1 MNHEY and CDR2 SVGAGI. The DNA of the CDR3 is TGTGCCAGCAGTTGGATGGGACCCGGAGAGACCCAGTACTTC. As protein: CASSWMGPGETQYF.

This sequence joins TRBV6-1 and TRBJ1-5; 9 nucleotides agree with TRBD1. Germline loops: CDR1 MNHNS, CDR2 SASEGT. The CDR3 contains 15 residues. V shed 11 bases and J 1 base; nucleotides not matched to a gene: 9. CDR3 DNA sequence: TGTGCCGTACAACAGGGGGCGCTGAGCAATCAGCCCCAGCATTTT. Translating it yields CAVQQGALSNQPQHF.

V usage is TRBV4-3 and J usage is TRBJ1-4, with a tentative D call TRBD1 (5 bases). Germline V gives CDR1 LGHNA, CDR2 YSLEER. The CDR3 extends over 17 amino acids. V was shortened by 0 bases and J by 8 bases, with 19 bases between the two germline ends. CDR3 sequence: CASSQEGVRAEGEKLFF. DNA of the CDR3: TGCGCCAGCAGCCAAGAGGGGGTCCGGGCGGAGGGAGAAAAACTGTTTTTT.

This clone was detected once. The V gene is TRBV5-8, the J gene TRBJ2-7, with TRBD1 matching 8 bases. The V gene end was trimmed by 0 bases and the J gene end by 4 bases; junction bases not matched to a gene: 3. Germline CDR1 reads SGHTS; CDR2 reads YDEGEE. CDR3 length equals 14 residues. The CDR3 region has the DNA TGTGCCAGCAGCTTGGATCAGGGGGCGTACGAGCAGTACTTC. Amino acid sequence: CASSLDQGAYEQYF.

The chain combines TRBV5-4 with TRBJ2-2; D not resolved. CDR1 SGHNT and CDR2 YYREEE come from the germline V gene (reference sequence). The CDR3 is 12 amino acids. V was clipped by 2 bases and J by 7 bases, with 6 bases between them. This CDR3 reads CASSFIDGELFF. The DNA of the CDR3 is TGTGCCAGCAGCTTCATAGACGGGGAGCTGTTTTTT.

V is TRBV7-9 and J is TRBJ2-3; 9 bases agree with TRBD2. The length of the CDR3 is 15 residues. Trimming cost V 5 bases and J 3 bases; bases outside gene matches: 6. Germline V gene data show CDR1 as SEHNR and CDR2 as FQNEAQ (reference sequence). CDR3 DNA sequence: TGTGCCAGCAGCCCCAGCGGGAGGTGGACAGATACGCAGTATTTT. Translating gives CASSPSGRWTDTQYF.

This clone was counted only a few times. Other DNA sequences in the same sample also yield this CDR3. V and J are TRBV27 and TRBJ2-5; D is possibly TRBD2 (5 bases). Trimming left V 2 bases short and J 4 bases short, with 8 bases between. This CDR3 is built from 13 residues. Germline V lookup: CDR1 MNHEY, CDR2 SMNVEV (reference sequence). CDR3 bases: TGTGCCAGCAGTTTAAACGGGGTAGAGACCCAGTACTTC. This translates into CASSLNGVETQYF.